Here is one TCR beta chain with its context. Antigen unknown. These data belong to a study of cytomegalovirus exposure and HLA in healthy donors. Study results and caveats: 87-base-pair reads could not separate some V segments, including TRBV6-2 and TRBV6-3. The study flagged some 170 TCR beta chains as cytomegalovirus-associated.

Both 60 Vbeta primers and 13 Jbeta primers went into the PCR. Only in-frame clones appear in the TCRdb table, and some are missing; sequencing was by immunoSEQ multiplex PCR. The sample includes 85,000 to 120,000 clones, roughly 70% of them seen just once. Germline V gene lookup returns CDR1 MNHEY and CDR2 SMNVEV (reference sequence). The length of the CDR3 is 15 residues. After removal of 4 bases from V and 5 bases from J, the junction contained 7 bases not matched to a gene. This TCR was sampled from a male donor in good health and CMV-seropositive. Specimen: PBMCs. V usage is TRBV27 and J usage is TRBJ1-1; TRBD1 matches 10 bases. The CDR3 spells CASSYGTGAYTEAFF. CDR3 nucleotide sequence: TGTGCCAGCAGTTATGGGACAGGGGCTTATACTGAAGCTTTCTTT.